These T cell receptor beta chains were read from a single sample in a study of blood T cell repertoires in COVID-19. Profiling relied on immunoSEQ multiplex PCR, and the TCRdb table lists in-frame clones only, not all of them. The sample lists some 95,000 clones, approximately 91% occurring once. Material for sequencing was peripheral blood. These TCRs come from a human donor with active COVID-19. The donor label of this sample is uncertain. Both conserved end residues are part of each CDR3. A D gene is named only where the DNA matches it firmly. Rows give clone size only sometimes, using once, few, many, or a class for an expanded clone.

cdr3_nt cdr3_aa d_call j_call v_call clone_size
TGTGCCAGCAGGCGCAACAGGTTCCTCTCCTACGAGCAGTACTTC CASRRNRFLSYEQYF - TRBJ2-7 TRBV7-2 once
TGTGCCAGCAGCTTAGACTCCCGCGGAGATGAGCAGTTCTTC CASSLDSRGDEQFF - TRBJ2-1 TRBV7-2 -
TGTGCCAGCAGCTTAGGTCGACAGGCGAATGAGCAGTTCTTC CASSLGRQANEQFF - TRBJ2-1 TRBV7-8 -
TGCGCCAGCAGCCAAGATCTAGCGGGGGGGCTTGAAGAGACCCAGTACTTC CASSQDLAGGLEETQYF TRBD2 TRBJ2-5 TRBV4-3 -
TGTGCCAGCAGCTTAGAAGAGGCGCAGGGAGAGCAGTACTTC CASSLEEAQGEQYF - TRBJ2-7 TRBV7-8 -
TGTGCCAGCAGTATGGTGAGATCGCCGGGACAGCATAACTATGGCTACACCTTC CASSMVRSPGQHNYGYTF TRBD1 TRBJ1-2 TRBV27 -
TGCAGCGTTGCAATCAGGGCCACAGATACGCAGTATTTT CSVAIRATDTQYF - TRBJ2-3 TRBV29-1 once
TGTGCCAGCAGCGCTCAGGGAGGCGGCACTGAAGCTTTCTTT CASSAQGGGTEAFF - TRBJ1-1 TRBV14 -
TGCGCCAGCAGCTTGGAAGTTAGGGGGCCTGCTAACTCCTACGAGCAGTACTTC CASSLEVRGPANSYEQYF TRBD1 TRBJ2-7 TRBV5-1 -
TGCAGTGCTAGTAAGAGGGCGGGCTACGAGCAGTACTTC CSASKRAGYEQYF - TRBJ2-7 TRBV20-1 once
TGTGCCGGCCCGTCGAGGGGGCGACCTGAAGCTTTCTTT CAGPSRGRPEAFF TRBD1 TRBJ1-1 TRBV7-3 -
TGTGCCAGTACCCCGACAGGGCCCTCCTACAATGAGCAGTTCTTC CASTPTGPSYNEQFF TRBD1 TRBJ2-1 TRBV19 -